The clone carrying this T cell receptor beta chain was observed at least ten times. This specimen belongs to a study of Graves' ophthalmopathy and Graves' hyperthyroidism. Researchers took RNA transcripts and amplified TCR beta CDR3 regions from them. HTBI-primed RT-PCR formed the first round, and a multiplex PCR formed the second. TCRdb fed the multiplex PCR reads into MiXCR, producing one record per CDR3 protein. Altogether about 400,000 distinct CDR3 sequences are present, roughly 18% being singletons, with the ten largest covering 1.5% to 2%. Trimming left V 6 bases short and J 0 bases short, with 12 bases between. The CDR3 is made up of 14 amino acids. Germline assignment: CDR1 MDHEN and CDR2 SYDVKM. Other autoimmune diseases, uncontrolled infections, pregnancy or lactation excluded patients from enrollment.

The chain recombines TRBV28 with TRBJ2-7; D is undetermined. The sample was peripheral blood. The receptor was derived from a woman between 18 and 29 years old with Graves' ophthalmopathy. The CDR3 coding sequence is TGTGCCAGCAGCCTGACGATGACCTCCTACGAGCAGTACTTC. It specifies CASSLTMTSYEQYF. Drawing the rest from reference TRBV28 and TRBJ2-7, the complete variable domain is DVKVTQSSRYLVKRTGEKVFLECVQDMDHENMFWYRQDPGLGLRLIYFSYDVKMKEKGDIPEGYSVSREKKERFSLILESASTNQTSMYLCASSLTMTSYEQYFGPGTRLTVT.